This T cell receptor (beta chain) came from a study of identical twins. Overall study results and limits: The models systematically underestimated how much out-of-frame TCR alpha was shared in monozygotic twins. Insertions were reduced in abundant cord blood beta clonotypes but not in memory repertoires. Zero-insertion findings could be partly confounded by invariant cells (MAIT and iNKT cells). In beta out-of-frame sequences, the excess sharing between twins was weaker.

Trimming took off 4 bases at V and 4 bases at J, with 15 bases between the two ends. CDR1 and CDR2 (germline): DFQATT, SNEGSKA (reference sequence). The CDR3 contains 14 residues. This clonotype was counted only a few times. Its antigen remains unidentified. TCRdb processed the 5' RACE reads anew with MiXCR; each CDR3 protein has one entry. There are approximately 1.8 million distinct CDR3 sequences in the sample; about 30% occur only once, and under 0.35% lies in the top ten. The receptor comes from a newborn girl in good health. The sample comprised cord blood. This chain uses TRBV20-1 with TRBJ2-3; possibly TRBD2 for D (5 bases). The CDR3 protein is CSAMKLAIADTQYF. The CDR3 bases are TGCAGTGCTATGAAGCTAGCTATCGCAGATACGCAGTATTTT.